This T cell receptor beta chain was identified during a study of blood T cell repertoires in COVID-19. As for the study in general: Donors in the United States, Italy and Spain gave samples during acute or convalescent COVID-19. PBMCs, B-cell-depleted T cells, or T cells provided the cDNA or gDNA that made up the material.

The junction had 5 bases not matched to a gene; V was cut back by 6 bases and J by 3 bases. This CDR3 is built from 13 residues. Methods used by the authors: The assay estimated nucleated cells by amplifying reference gene primers. Using immunoSEQ multiplex PCR, the repertoire was profiled, and TCRdb retains in-frame clones only, with some absent. V, J and clone size are taken as reported in that table, and D and trimming were inferred from the DNA itself. The sample carries about 75,000 clones, approximately 86% recorded once. The specimen sequenced was peripheral blood. This clonotype was sampled from a woman between 50 and 59 years old with acute or convalescent COVID-19. This chain uses TRBV12-3 or TRBV12-4 with TRBJ2-7; 7 positions match TRBD2. The CDR3 DNA sequence: TGTGCCAGCAGCGTTAGCGGGTACTACGAGCAGTACTTC. Residues: CASSVSGYYEQYF.